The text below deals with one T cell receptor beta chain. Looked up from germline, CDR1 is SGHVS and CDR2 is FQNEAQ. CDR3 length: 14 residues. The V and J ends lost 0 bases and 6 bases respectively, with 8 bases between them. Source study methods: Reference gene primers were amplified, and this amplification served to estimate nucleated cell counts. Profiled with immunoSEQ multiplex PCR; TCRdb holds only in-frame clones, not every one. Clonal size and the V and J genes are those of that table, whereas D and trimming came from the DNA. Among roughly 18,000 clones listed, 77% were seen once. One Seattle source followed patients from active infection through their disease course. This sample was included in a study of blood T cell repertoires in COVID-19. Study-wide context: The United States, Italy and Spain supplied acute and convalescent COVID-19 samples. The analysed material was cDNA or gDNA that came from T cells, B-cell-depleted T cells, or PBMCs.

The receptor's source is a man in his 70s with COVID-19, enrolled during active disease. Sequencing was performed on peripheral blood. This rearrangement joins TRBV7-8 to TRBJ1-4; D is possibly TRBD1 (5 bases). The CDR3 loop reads CASSLAETDEKLFF. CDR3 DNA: TGTGCCAGCAGCTTAGCGGAGACAGATGAAAAACTGTTTTTT.